The TCR beta chain described here comes from a study of Ad26.COV2.S vaccination and SARS-CoV-2 variants. About the study: Participant was drawn from the COV1001 Ad26.COV2.S trial arm.

Sequencing was performed with immunoSEQ multiplex PCR; in TCRdb, only in-frame clones are kept and a portion is missing. This table holds 430,000 or so clones, approximately 92% found once. Findings and limits, study-wide: Assessments of TCR breadth and depth may have underestimated the total T cell responses.

Specified treatment: around 19 received Ad26.COV2.S at low or high dose, single or two shots; 5 received placebo; per-sample allocation not given. Samples were taken on day 63 after the first vaccine or placebo injection. Adults aged 18-55 years in Boston included the donor. The vaccine delivered Wuhan-strain SARS-CoV-2 spike through an Ad26 vector. Concerning this clone itself: The target antigen is unknown.

The V end was cut by 0 bases, the J end by 9 bases, with 18 bases between. Per the germline V gene, CDR1 is LGHNA and CDR2 is YSLEER. CDR3 size: 16 residues. V usage is TRBV4-3 and J usage is TRBJ2-1; D may match TRBD1 or TRBD2 (7 bases each). The source is a person aged 18-65 years who received the Ad26.COV2.S COVID-19 vaccine or a placebo. This material consisted of peripheral blood, taken in a trial of Ad26.COV2.S vaccine versus placebo. The CDR3 nucleotides are TGCGCCAGCAGCCAAGATCAGGTCCCAGGGGGGGTTGAGCAGTTCTTC. Its translation: CASSQDQVPGGVEQFF.